Presented here are 18 T cell receptor beta chains from one specimen sequenced in a study of T cell responses to AZD1222 COVID-19 vaccine. Some clones are missing from TCRdb's copy, which holds only in-frame ones; the method was immunoSEQ multiplex PCR. Among roughly 160,000 clones listed, roughly nine tenths were seen once. The sample was peripheral blood, taken on day 0 of MenACWY control vaccination. The source is an adult in good health.

V is TRBV7-2 and J is TRBJ1-2; unclear D gene. Germline CDR1 SGHTA, CDR2 FQGNSA. The CDR3 has 14 residues. Between the trimmed V and J ends, which lost 5 bases and 8 bases, there was a span of 18 bases. Here the CDR3 DNA reads TGTGCCAGCAGCCTCCTAGGCAGACAACGAGGCTACACCTTC. As protein: CASSLLGRQRGYTF.

The V gene is TRBV7-2, the J gene TRBJ2-3, with 13 bases aligning to TRBD2. The CDR3 is 15 amino acids. CDR1 is SGHTA and CDR2 is FQGNSA in the germline V gene. Trimming removed 8 bases from V and 4 bases from J; junction bases left unmatched: 6. The DNA for the CDR3 is TGTGCCAGCCGAGGACTAGCGGGAGTCCCAGATACGCAGTATTTT. This codes for CASRGLAGVPDTQYF.

The chain recombines TRBV4-3 with TRBJ1-6, with 11 nucleotides matching TRBD1. V was clipped by 3 bases and J by 10 bases; unmatched bases: 5. The CDR3 length is 15 residues. Germline loops: CDR1 LGHNA, CDR2 YSLEER. The CDR3, as DNA: TGCGCCAGCAGCCAGGCCGGGACAGGGGGGTCACCCCTCCACTTT. Translation gives CASSQAGTGGSPLHF.

The chain combines TRBV15 with TRBJ1-1, with 7 bases matching TRBD1. Germline lookup yields CDR1 LNHNV and CDR2 YYDKDF (reference sequence). The CDR3 is 15 residues long. V lost 1 base and J lost 4; bases outside the gene matches: 6. The DNA of the CDR3 is TGTGCCACCAGCAGAGGACAGGGAGGGATCACTGAAGCTTTCTTT. Its translation: CATSRGQGGITEAFF.

V gene TRBV7-8 combines with J gene TRBJ1-5; 7 bases fit TRBD1. Germline loops: CDR1 SGHVS, CDR2 FQNEAQ. With V trimmed by 5 bases and J by 6 bases, 4 bases remained unmatched. The CDR3 runs to 13 residues. The DNA for the CDR3 is TGTGCCAGCAGCGCAGACAGGGTTCAGCCCCAGCATTTT. Amino acid sequence: CASSADRVQPQHF.

The rearrangement uses TRBV12-5 and TRBJ2-7; TRBD2 is a possible D gene (6 bases). CDR3 size: 15 residues. Trimming shortened V by 0 bases and J by 0 bases, and 9 bases separated the two germline ends. Germline V CDR1 and CDR2: LGHNT, FRNRAP. CDR3 in DNA: TGTGCTAGTGGTTTGGTATCGCGGGACTCCTACGAGCAGTACTTC. Amino acid sequence: CASGLVSRDSYEQYF.

V and J are TRBV20-1 and TRBJ1-5; possible D gene TRBD1, 5 bases. Germline CDR1 DFQATT, CDR2 SNEGSKA (reference sequence). This CDR3 is built from 14 residues. V was clipped by 3 bases and J by 0 bases, with 9 bases between them. The CDR3 DNA sequence: TGCAGTGCTAGTAGGGGATCTAGCAATCAGCCCCAGCATTTT. As protein: CSASRGSSNQPQHF.

The chain joins TRBV6-5 to TRBJ1-1, with D possibly matching TRBD1 (6 bases). Looked up from germline, CDR1 is MNHEY and CDR2 is SVGAGI. The length of the CDR3 is 14 residues. Trimming stripped 6 bases from V and 1 base from J, with 12 bases between. This CDR3 is CASRVLQGNTEAFF. In nucleotides, the CDR3 is TGTGCCAGCAGGGTTCTACAGGGGAACACTGAAGCTTTCTTT.

The chain uses TRBV5-1 and TRBJ2-7; D not resolved. Trimming took 2 bases from V and 3 from J, leaving 9 bases between them. Germline V CDR1 and CDR2: SGHRS, YFSETQ. The length of the CDR3 is 13 residues. CDR3 sequence reads: CASSFSDGYEQYF. As DNA, the CDR3 is TGCGCCAGCAGCTTCTCGGACGGCTACGAGCAGTACTTC. Full variable domain (remainder filled in from reference TRBV5-1 and TRBJ2-7): KAGVTQTPRYLIKTRGQQVTLSCSPISGHRSVSWYQQTPGQGLQFLFEYFSETQRNKGNFPGRFSGRQFSNSRSEMNVSTLELGDSALYLCASSFSDGYEQYFGPGTRLTVT.

J is TRBJ2-7 and V is TRBV5-8; the match to TRBD2 covers 10 bases. The CDR3 is 16 residues long. Per the germline V gene, CDR1 is SGHTS and CDR2 is YDEGEE. The ends lost 4 bases at V and 1 base at J; junction bases unmatched: 8. This chain's CDR3 is CASSRASGSHSYEQYF. In nucleotides, the CDR3 is TGTGCCAGCAGCCGTGCTAGCGGGAGCCATTCCTACGAGCAGTACTTC.

DNA of the CDR3: TGTGCCATCAGTGAGGGGCCTTACAATGAGCAGTTCTTC. Translating gives CAISEGPYNEQFF. The chain joins TRBV10-3 to TRBJ2-1; D ambiguous. V lost 2 bases to trimming and J lost 4 bases, with 6 bases between them. In germline, CDR1 is ENHRY, CDR2 SYGVKD. CDR3 length: 13 residues.

J is TRBJ1-2 and V is TRBV4-1, with 8 bases aligning to TRBD1. Germline V gives CDR1 MGHRA, CDR2 YSYEKL. V shed 0 bases and J 6 bases; nucleotides not matched to a gene: 12. The CDR3 consists of 17 residues. In nucleotides, the CDR3 is TGCGCCAGCAGCCAAGAACTCTCGGGACAGGTTTTTAATGGCTACACCTTC. It specifies CASSQELSGQVFNGYTF.

The rearrangement joins TRBV12-3 or TRBV12-4 to TRBJ1-2; tentative D call: TRBD1 (6 bases). The V end was cut by 4 bases, the J end by 5 bases, with 11 bases between. The CDR3 consists of 13 residues. The CDR3 nucleotides read TGTGCCAGCAGTTCTACAGGGAGGTATGGCTACACCTTC. This sequence encodes CASSSTGRYGYTF.

The chain employs TRBV6-6 and TRBJ1-3; D call uncertain. Trimming stripped 10 bases from V and 5 bases from J, with 9 bases between. Germline-derived CDR1 and CDR2 are MNHNY and SVGAGI (reference sequence). This CDR3 contains 11 residues. The CDR3 nucleotides read TGTGCCATCTCGGAGAGAAACACCATATATTTT. Translation gives CAISERNTIYF.

This clone was found once. The chain is built from TRBV7-8 and TRBJ1-2, with D perhaps TRBD1 (5 bases). With 5 bases removed from V and 5 bases from J, the gap between germline ends came to 6 bases. The CDR3 has 11 amino acids. Germline V gene lookup returns CDR1 SGHVS and CDR2 FQNEAQ. The CDR3 loop is CASSQGYGYTF. As DNA, the CDR3 is TGTGCCAGCAGCCAGGGATATGGCTACACCTTC.

This chain joins TRBV30 and TRBJ2-1; 7 nucleotides match TRBD2. V shed 2 bases and J 2 bases; nucleotides not matched to a gene: 3. Germline loops: CDR1 GTSNPN, CDR2 SVGIG (reference sequence). The CDR3 length is 14 residues. CDR3 sequence: CAWSPGTTYNEQFF. The CDR3 DNA follows: TGTGCCTGGAGTCCCGGGACTACCTACAATGAGCAGTTCTTC. Full variable domain (missing parts from reference TRBV30 and TRBJ2-1): SQTIHQWPATLVQPVGSPLSLECTVEGTSNPNLYWYRQAAGRGLQLLFYSVGIGQISSEVPQNLSASRPQDRQFILSSKKLLLSDSGFYLCAWSPGTTYNEQFFGPGTRLTVL.

This clone turned up a few times. The chain is built from TRBV11-3 and TRBJ2-4, with 10 positions matching TRBD2. The trim removed 1 base at V and 0 bases at J, leaving 3 bases unmatched. The germline CDR1 and CDR2 sequences are SGHNT and YENEEA. There are 17 residues in the CDR3. CDR3 protein: CASSLGTSGVAKNIQYF. CDR3 nucleotides: TGTGCCAGCAGCTTAGGGACTAGCGGAGTAGCCAAAAACATTCAGTACTTC.

The V and J genes are TRBV29-1 and TRBJ1-3; D unresolved. The CDR3 has 14 residues. Trimming shortened V by 3 bases and J by 1 base, and 10 bases separated the two germline ends. Germline V CDR1 and CDR2: SQVTM, ANQGSEA. The CDR3 DNA sequence: TGCAGCGTTGATAACGGGGTTTCTGGAAACACCATATATTTT. Translated, it gives CSVDNGVSGNTIYF.